The sequence of this T cell receptor (beta chain) was determined in a study of cytomegalovirus exposure and HLA in healthy donors. Per the germline V gene, CDR1 is SGHRS and CDR2 is YFSETQ. The CDR3 length is 14 residues. V gave up 2 bases and J gave up 1 base, with 7 bases separating them. The PCR contained 60 Vbeta and 13 Jbeta primers. Measured with immunoSEQ multiplex PCR; TCRdb has only the in-frame clones, and not every one. The sample lists fewer than 200,000 clones, more than 65% seen once, with less than 3.5% in the top ten. Whole-study results and caveats: Fewer N-insertions than the roughly 600-donor mean were reportedly shown by an Asian-associated ancestry cluster in a later analysis. Researchers counted 180 or so TCR beta chains as cytomegalovirus-associated.

Of note for this clone: What it binds is unknown.

The sequenced sample was PBMCs. The chain carries TRBV5-1 and TRBJ2-1; D is unresolved. This receptor was taken from a woman aged 40 to 50 in good health and CMV-seropositive. CDR3 amino acids: CASSLEQSYNEQFF. In nucleotides, the CDR3 is TGCGCCAGCAGCTTAGAACAGTCCTACAATGAGCAGTTCTTC. Based on the CDR3 plus reference TRBV5-1 and TRBJ2-1, the full variable domain is KAGVTQTPRYLIKTRGQQVTLSCSPISGHRSVSWYQQTPGQGLQFLFEYFSETQRNKGNFPGRFSGRQFSNSRSEMNVSTLELGDSALYLCASSLEQSYNEQFFGPGTRLTVL.